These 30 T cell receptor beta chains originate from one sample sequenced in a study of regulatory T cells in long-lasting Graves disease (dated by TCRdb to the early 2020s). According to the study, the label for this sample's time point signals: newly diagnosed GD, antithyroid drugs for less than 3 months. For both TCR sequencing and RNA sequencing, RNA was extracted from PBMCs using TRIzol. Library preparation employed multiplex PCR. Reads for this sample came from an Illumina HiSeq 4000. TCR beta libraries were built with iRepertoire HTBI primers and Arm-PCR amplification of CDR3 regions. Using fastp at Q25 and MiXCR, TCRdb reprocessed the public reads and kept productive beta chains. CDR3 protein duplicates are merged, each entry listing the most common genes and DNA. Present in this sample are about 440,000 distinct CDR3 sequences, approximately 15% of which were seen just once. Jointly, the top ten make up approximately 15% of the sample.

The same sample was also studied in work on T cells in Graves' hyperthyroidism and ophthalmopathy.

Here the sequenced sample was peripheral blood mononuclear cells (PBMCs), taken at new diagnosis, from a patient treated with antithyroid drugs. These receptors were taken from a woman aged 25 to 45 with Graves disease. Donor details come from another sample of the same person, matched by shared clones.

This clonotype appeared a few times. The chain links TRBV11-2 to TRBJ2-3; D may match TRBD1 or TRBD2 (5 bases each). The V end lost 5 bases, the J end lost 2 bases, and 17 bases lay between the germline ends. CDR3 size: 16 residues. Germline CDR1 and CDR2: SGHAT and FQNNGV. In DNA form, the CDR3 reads TGTGCCAGCAGCCCCGGGGCAGCGGAGGTCACAGATACGCAGTATTTT. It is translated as CASSPGAAEVTDTQYF.

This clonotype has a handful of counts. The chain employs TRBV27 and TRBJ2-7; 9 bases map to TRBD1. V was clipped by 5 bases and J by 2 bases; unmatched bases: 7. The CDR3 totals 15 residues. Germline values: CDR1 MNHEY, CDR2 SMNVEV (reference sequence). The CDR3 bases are TGTGCCAGCAGTGTAACAGGGGGCGCCGCCTACGAGCAGTACTTC. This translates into CASSVTGGAAYEQYF.

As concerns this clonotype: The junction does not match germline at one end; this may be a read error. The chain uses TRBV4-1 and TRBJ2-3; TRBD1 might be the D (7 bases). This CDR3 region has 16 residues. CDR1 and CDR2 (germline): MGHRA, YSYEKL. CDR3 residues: CASSQEAGGWTGTQYF. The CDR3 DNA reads TGCGCCAGCAGCCAAGAAGCTGGAGGGTGGACAGGTACGCAGTATTTT.

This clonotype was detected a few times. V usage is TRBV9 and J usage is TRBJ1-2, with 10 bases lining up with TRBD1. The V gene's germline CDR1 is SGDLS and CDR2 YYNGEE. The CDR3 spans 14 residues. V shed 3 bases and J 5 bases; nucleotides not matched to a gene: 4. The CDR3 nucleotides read TGTGCCAGCAGCGGGGGACAGGGGAATTATGGCTACACCTTC. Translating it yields CASSGGQGNYGYTF.

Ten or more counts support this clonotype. The CDR3 loop reads CAIKGQGAGTDTQYF. The CDR3 DNA reads as TGTGCCATTAAAGGACAGGGGGCTGGCACAGATACGCAGTATTTT. This chain uses TRBV6-1 with TRBJ2-3, with 11 bases identical to TRBD1. V gave up 10 bases and J gave up 1 base; unmatched junction bases: 7. This CDR3 region has 15 residues. Germline values: CDR1 MNHNS, CDR2 SASEGT.

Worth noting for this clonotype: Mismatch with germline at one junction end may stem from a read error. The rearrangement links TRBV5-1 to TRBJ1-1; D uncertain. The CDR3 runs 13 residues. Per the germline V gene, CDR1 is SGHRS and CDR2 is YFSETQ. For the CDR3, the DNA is TGTGCCAGCAGAGAGATACAGAACACTGAAGCTTTCTTT. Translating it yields CASREIQNTEAFF.

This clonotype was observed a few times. Written as DNA, the CDR3 is TGCAGTGCCAAACCGTTCGGTCTAGCGGATACCTACAATGAGCAGTTCTTC. Its translation is CSAKPFGLADTYNEQFF. This chain uses TRBV20-1 with TRBJ2-1; 7 bases agree with TRBD2. The trim removed 6 bases at V and 2 bases at J, leaving 16 bases unmatched. Germline values: CDR1 DFQATT, CDR2 SNEGSKA (reference sequence). CDR3 size: 17 residues.

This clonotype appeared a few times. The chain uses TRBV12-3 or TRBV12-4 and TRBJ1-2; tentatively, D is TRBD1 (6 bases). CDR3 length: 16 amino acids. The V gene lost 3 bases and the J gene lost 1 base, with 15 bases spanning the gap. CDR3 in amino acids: CASSLGRRGGNYGYTF. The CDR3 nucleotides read TGTGCCAGCAGTTTGGGCCGACGAGGGGGTAACTATGGCTACACCTTC.

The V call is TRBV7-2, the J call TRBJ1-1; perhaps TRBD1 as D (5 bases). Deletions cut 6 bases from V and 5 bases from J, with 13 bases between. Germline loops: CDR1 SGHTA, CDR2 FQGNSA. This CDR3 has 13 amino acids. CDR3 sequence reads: CASSPLQGTEAFF. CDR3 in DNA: TGTGCCAGCAGTCCCCTCCAGGGAACTGAAGCTTTCTTT.

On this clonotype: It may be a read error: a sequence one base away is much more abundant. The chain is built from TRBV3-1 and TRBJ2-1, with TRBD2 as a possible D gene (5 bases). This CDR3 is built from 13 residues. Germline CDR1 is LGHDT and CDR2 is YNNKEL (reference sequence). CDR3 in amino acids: CASRQKRNNEQFF. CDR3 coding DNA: TGTGCCAGCCGCCAAAAGCGGAACAATGAGCAGTTCTTC.

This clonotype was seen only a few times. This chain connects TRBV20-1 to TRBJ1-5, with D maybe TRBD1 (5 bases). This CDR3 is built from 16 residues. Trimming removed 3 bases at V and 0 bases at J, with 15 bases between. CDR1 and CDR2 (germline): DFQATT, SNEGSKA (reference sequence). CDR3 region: CSARNPRENSNQPQHF. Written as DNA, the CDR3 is TGCAGTGCTAGGAACCCCAGGGAAAATAGCAATCAGCCCCAGCATTTT.

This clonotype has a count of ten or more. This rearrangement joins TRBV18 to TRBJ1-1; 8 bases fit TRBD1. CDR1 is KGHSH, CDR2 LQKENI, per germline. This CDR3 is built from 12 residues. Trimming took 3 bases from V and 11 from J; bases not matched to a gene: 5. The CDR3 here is CASSPARGHAFF. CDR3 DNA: TGTGCCAGCTCACCTGCCAGGGGGCATGCTTTCTTT.

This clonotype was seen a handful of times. CDR3 sequence (DNA): TGTGCCAGCAGCCAAGAGCCGAGGGCTAGCTACGAGCAGTACTTC. It codes for CASSQEPRASYEQYF. The genes are TRBV3-1 and TRBJ2-7; possible D gene TRBD2, 5 bases. The germline gives CDR1 LGHDT, CDR2 YNNKEL (reference sequence). The CDR3 is made up of 15 amino acids. Trimming shortened V by 0 bases and J by 3 bases, and 12 bases separated the two germline ends.

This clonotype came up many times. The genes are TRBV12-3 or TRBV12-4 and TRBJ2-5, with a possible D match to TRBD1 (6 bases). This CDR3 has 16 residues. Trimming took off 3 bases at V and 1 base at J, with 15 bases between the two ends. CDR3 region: CASSFQTGQLQETQYF. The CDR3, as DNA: TGTGCCAGCAGTTTCCAGACAGGCCAACTCCAAGAGACCCAGTACTTC.

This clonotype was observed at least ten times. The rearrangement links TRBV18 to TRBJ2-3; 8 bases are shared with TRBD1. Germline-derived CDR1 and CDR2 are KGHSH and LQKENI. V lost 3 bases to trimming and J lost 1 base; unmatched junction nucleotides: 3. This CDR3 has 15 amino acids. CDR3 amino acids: CASSPPGQGTDTQYF. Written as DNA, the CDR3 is TGTGCCAGCTCACCTCCGGGACAGGGCACAGATACGCAGTATTTT. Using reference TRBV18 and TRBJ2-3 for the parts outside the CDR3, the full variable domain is NAGVMQNPRHLVRRRGQEARLRCSPMKGHSHVYWYRQLPEEGLKFMVYLQKENIIDESGMPKERFSAEFPKEGPSILRIQQVVRGDSAAYFCASSPPGQGTDTQYFGPGTRLTVL.

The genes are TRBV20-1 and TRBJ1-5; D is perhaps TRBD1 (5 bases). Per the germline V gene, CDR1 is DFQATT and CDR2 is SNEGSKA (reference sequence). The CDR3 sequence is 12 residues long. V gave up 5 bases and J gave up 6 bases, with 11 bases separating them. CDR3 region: CSAGGGSQPQHF. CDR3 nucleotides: TGCAGTGCTGGGGGAGGAAGTCAGCCCCAGCATTTT.

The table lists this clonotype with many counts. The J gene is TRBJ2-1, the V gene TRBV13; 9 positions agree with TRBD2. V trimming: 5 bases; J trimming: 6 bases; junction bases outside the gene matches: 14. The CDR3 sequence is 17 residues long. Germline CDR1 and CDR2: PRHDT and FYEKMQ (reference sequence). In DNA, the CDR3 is TGTGCCAGCAGCCAACTGATGGGCCTAGCGGGGCCCAATGAGCAGTTCTTC. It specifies CASSQLMGLAGPNEQFF.

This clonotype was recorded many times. The CDR3 sequence is CATSDIAGKYNEQFF. The CDR3, as DNA: TGTGCCACCAGTGATATAGCGGGAAAGTACAATGAGCAGTTCTTC. This chain uses TRBV24-1 with TRBJ2-1, with TRBD2 matching 8 bases. V was pared by 3 bases and J by 4 bases, with 4 bases of the junction left unmatched. Looked up from germline, CDR1 is KGHDR and CDR2 is SFDVKD. The CDR3 length is 15 residues.

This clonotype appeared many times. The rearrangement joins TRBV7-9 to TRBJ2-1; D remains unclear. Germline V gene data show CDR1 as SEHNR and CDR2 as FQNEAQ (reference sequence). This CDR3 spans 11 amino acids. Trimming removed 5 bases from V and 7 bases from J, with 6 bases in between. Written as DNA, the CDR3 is TGTGCCAGCAGCAATTCTAATGAGCAGTTCTTC. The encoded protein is CASSNSNEQFF. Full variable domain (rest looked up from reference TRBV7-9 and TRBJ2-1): DTGVSQNPRHKITKRGQNVTFRCDPISEHNRLYWYRQTLGQGPEFLTYFQNEAQLEKSRLLSDRFSAERPKGSFSTLEIQRTEQGDSAMYLCASSNSNEQFFGPGTRLTVL.

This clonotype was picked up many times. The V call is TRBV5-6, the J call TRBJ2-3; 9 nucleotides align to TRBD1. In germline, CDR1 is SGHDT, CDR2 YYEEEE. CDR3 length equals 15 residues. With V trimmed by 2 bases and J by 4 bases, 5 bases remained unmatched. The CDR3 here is CASSFGTGLADTQYF. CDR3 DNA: TGTGCCAGCAGCTTTGGGACAGGGCTGGCAGATACGCAGTATTTT.

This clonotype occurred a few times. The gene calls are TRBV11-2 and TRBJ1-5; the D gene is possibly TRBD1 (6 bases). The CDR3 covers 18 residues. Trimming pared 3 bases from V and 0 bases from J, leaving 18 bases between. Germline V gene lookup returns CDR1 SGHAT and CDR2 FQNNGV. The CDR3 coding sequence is TGTGCCAGCAGCTTCCCCGCGGGGGGCCCGTATAGCAATCAGCCCCAGCATTTT. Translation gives CASSFPAGGPYSNQPQHF.

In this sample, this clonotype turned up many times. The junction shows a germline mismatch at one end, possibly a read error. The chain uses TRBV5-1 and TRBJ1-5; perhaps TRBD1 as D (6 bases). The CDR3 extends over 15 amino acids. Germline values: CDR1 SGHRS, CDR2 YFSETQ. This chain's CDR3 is CASSWGQTFDQPQHF. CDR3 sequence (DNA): TGTGCCAGCAGCTGGGGACAAACCTTCGATCAGCCCCAGCATTTT.

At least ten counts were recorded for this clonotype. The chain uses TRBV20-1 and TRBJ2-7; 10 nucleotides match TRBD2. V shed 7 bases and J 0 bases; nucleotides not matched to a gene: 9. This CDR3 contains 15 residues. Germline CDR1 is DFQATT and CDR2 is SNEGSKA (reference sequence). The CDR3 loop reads CSGLPSGRASYEQYF. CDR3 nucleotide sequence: TGCAGTGGTCTGCCTAGCGGGAGAGCCTCCTACGAGCAGTACTTC.

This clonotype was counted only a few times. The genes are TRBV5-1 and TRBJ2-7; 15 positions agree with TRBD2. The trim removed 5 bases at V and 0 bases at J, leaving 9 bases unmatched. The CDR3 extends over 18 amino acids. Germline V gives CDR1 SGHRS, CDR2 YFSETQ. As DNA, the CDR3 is TGCGCCAGCAGTGCCGGGACTAGCGGGAGGCTGAGCTCCTACGAGCAGTACTTC. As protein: CASSAGTSGRLSSYEQYF. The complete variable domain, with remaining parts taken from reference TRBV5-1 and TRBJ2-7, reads KAGVTQTPRYLIKTRGQQVTLSCSPISGHRSVSWYQQTPGQGLQFLFEYFSETQRNKGNFPGRFSGRQFSNSRSEMNVSTLELGDSALYLCASSAGTSGRLSSYEQYFGPGTRLTVT.

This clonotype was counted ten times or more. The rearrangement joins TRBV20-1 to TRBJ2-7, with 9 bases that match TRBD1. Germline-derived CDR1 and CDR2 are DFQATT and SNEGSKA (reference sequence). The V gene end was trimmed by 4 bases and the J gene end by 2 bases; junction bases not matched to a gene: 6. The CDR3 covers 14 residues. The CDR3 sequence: CSAIPGQGTYEQYF. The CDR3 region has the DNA TGCAGTGCTATACCGGGACAGGGAACCTACGAGCAGTACTTC.

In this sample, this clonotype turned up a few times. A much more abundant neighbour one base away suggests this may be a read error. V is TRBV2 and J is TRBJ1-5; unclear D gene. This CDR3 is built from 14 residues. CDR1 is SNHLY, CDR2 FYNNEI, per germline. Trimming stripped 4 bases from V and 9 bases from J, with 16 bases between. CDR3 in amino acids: CASSGRPFDRPQHF. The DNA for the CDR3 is TGTGCCAGCAGTGGGAGACCGTTCGATCGGCCCCAGCATTTT.

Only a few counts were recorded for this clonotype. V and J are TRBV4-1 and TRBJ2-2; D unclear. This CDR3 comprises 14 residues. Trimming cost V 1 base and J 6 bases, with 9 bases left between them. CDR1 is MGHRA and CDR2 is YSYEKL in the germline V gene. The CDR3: CASSQADLAGELFF. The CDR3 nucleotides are TGCGCCAGCAGCCAAGCCGACCTCGCCGGGGAGCTGTTTTTT.

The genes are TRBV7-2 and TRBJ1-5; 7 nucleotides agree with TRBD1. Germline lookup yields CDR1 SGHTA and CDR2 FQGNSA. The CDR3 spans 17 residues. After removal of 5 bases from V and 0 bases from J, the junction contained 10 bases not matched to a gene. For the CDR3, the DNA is TGTGCCAGCAGCACCCGACAGGGACCTTATAGCAATCAGCCCCAGCATTTT. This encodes CASSTRQGPYSNQPQHF.

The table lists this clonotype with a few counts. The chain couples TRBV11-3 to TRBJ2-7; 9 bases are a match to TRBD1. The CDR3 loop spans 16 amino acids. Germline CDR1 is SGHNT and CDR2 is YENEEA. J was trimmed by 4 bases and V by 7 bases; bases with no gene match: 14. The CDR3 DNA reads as TGTGCCAGCACCCCGGGGGGTTGGACAGGGGAGTACGAGCAGTACTTC. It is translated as CASTPGGWTGEYEQYF.

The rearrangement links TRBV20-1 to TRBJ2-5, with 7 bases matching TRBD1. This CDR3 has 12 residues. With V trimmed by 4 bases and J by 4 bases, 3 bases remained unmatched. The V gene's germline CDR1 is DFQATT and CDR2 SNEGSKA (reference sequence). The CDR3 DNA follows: TGCAGTGCTAAACAGGGGATAGAGACCCAGTACTTC. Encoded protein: CSAKQGIETQYF.